Below are 16 T cell receptor beta chains sequenced from a single sample in a study of cytomegalovirus exposure and HLA in healthy donors. The PCR ran on 60 Vbeta and 13 Jbeta primers. The protocol was immunoSEQ multiplex PCR, while the TCRdb copy is restricted to in-frame clones and leaves out a portion. Its clone listing holds under 200,000 clones. Sequencing input: PBMCs. These receptors were obtained from a man aged 25-45 years in good health and CMV-seronegative.

The V and J genes are TRBV10-3 and TRBJ1-1, with D maybe TRBD1 (5 bases). The V and J ends lost 6 bases and 3 bases respectively, with 11 bases between them. The CDR3 consists of 13 residues. Germline values: CDR1 ENHRY, CDR2 SYGVKD. The CDR3 nucleotides read TGTGCCATCAGCTACGGAGGGGACACTGAAGCTTTCTTT. Its translation is CAISYGGDTEAFF.

A remark on this clone: In the same sample, other DNA sequences code for this CDR3. The CDR3 bases are TGTGCCAGCATAGGCCAGGGGGAAGGTGGCTACACCTTC. This sequence encodes CASIGQGEGGYTF. The chain joins TRBV25-1 to TRBJ1-2, with 7 bases lining up with TRBD1. In germline, CDR1 is MGHDK, CDR2 SYGVNS. This CDR3 comprises 13 residues. With V trimmed by 7 bases and J by 7 bases, 9 bases remained unmatched.

V and J are TRBV9 and TRBJ1-1; D remains unclear. Germline V gene data show CDR1 as SGDLS and CDR2 as YYNGEE. V gave up 3 bases and J gave up 7 bases, with 10 bases separating them. The CDR3 contains 12 residues. Here the CDR3 DNA reads TGTGCCAGCAGCGCCCCAGGAATTGAAGCTTTCTTT. Translated, it gives CASSAPGIEAFF.

This chain joins TRBV15 and TRBJ2-5, with TRBD2 matching over 10 bases. The CDR3 covers 17 residues. Germline loops: CDR1 LNHNV, CDR2 YYDKDF (reference sequence). Unmatched junction bases numbered 10, after V lost 4 bases and J lost 2 bases. The CDR3 DNA sequence: TGTGCCACCAGCACCCCTAAGACTAGCGGGCGTCAAGAGACCCAGTACTTC. This encodes CATSTPKTSGRQETQYF. Filled out from reference TRBV15 and TRBJ2-5, the complete variable domain reads DAMVIQNPRYQVTQFGKPVTLSCSQTLNHNVMYWYQQKSSQAPKLLFHYYDKDFNNEADTPDNFQSRRPNTSFCFLDIRSPGLGDTAMYLCATSTPKTSGRQETQYFGPGTRLLVL.

The chain's CDR3 is CASSFLTVNTEAFF. The CDR3, as DNA: TGCGCCAGCAGCTTCCTGACAGTGAACACTGAAGCTTTCTTT. This sequence joins TRBV5-1 and TRBJ1-1, with D perhaps matching TRBD1 (5 bases). The V gene lost 2 bases and the J gene lost 0 bases, with 8 bases spanning the gap. The CDR3 is 14 amino acids. Per germline, CDR1 SGHRS and CDR2 YFSETQ.

The chain uses TRBV5-4 and TRBJ2-4; 11 bases agree with TRBD1. The junction had 4 bases not matched to a gene; V was cut back by 3 bases and J by 5 bases. This CDR3 is built from 15 residues. Germline CDR1 and CDR2: SGHNT and YYREEE (reference sequence). The CDR3 here is CASSSRTGGENIQYF. The CDR3 DNA sequence: TGTGCCAGCAGCTCTCGGACAGGGGGCGAAAACATTCAGTACTTC.

The V gene is TRBV5-6, the J gene TRBJ2-3; possibly TRBD1 for D (5 bases). V was trimmed by 1 base and J by 2 bases, leaving 14 bases between them. From germline, CDR1 is SGHDT and CDR2 YYEEEE. This CDR3 contains 16 residues. The CDR3 reads CASSLYRPTFTDTQYF. The CDR3 DNA is TGTGCCAGCAGCTTGTACAGGCCAACTTTCACAGATACGCAGTATTTT.

The chain is built from TRBV19 and TRBJ2-7; TRBD2 agrees at 7 bases. V trimming: 5 bases; J trimming: 5 bases; junction bases outside the gene matches: 12. The germline gives CDR1 LNHDA, CDR2 SQIVND (reference sequence). There are 15 residues in the CDR3. CDR3 in DNA: TGTGCCAGTAGTCCCGGGGTGGGGGGGGATGACGAGCAGTACTTC. Its translation is CASSPGVGGDDEQYF.

The rearrangement links TRBV6-1 to TRBJ2-7; the D gene is possibly TRBD2 (7 bases). V was cut by 4 bases and J by 4 bases, with 29 bases left in between. The germline gives CDR1 MNHNS, CDR2 SASEGT. CDR3 length: 19 amino acids. CDR3 in DNA: TGTGCCAGCAGTGGCCGGGACACGGGAGGTCTAGCGGAACCATACGAGCAGTACTTC. Encoded protein: CASSGRDTGGLAEPYEQYF.

This chain connects TRBV7-2 to TRBJ2-2; weak D call: TRBD1 (5 bases). Looked up from germline, CDR1 is SGHTA and CDR2 is FQGNSA. Trimming removed 1 base from V and 3 bases from J, with 6 bases in between. The CDR3 extends over 14 amino acids. The chain's CDR3 is CASSLGQHTGELFF. The CDR3 region has the DNA TGTGCCAGCAGCTTAGGACAGCACACCGGGGAGCTGTTTTTT.

This chain uses TRBV6-5 with TRBJ2-2, with D uncertain. The germline V gene has CDR1 MNHEY and CDR2 SVGAGI. CDR3 length: 13 residues. Trimming pared 6 bases from V and 5 bases from J, leaving 10 bases between. CDR3 residues: CASSQTLTGELFF. Here the CDR3 DNA reads TGTGCCAGCAGCCAGACTTTAACCGGGGAGCTGTTTTTT.

Turning to this clone: Other DNA sequences in this sample translate to the same CDR3. The gene calls are TRBV11-2 and TRBJ2-7; D is ambiguous. The V gene's germline CDR1 is SGHAT and CDR2 FQNNGV. Between the trimmed V and J ends, which lost 1 base and 0 bases, there was a span of 7 bases. The CDR3 is made up of 14 amino acids. The CDR3: CASSLGFSSYEQYF. The DNA for the CDR3 is TGTGCCAGCAGCTTAGGGTTCAGCTCCTACGAGCAGTACTTC.

This chain uses TRBV6-4 with TRBJ2-1; 9 bases are a match to TRBD2. Per the germline V gene, CDR1 is MRHNA and CDR2 is SNTAGT. J lost 7 bases, V lost 6 bases, and 10 bases had no gene match. The CDR3 is 15 amino acids. The chain's CDR3 is CASRLGGRALNEQFF. CDR3 DNA: TGTGCCAGCAGGTTGGGCGGGAGGGCCCTGAATGAGCAGTTCTTC.

V gene TRBV28 combines with J gene TRBJ2-7; a weak D match, TRBD2 (6 bases). The V gene's germline CDR1 is MDHEN and CDR2 SYDVKM. There are 14 residues in the CDR3. The V end lost 5 bases, the J end lost 1 base, and 12 bases lay between the germline ends. The CDR3 DNA follows: TGTGCCAGCAGTCCGCCCCGGGGGTCCTACGAGCAGTACTTC. This sequence encodes CASSPPRGSYEQYF.

This chain connects TRBV5-1 to TRBJ1-1, with 7 positions matching TRBD1. This CDR3 has 18 residues. Germline loops: CDR1 SGHRS, CDR2 YFSETQ. The V gene end was trimmed by 0 bases and the J gene end by 0 bases; junction bases not matched to a gene: 11. The CDR3 DNA is TGCGCCAGCAGCTTGGGCCGGACAGGCCTTAACATGAACACTGAAGCTTTCTTT. Its protein product is CASSLGRTGLNMNTEAFF.

This rearrangement joins TRBV2 to TRBJ2-7, with 7 bases aligning to TRBD1. CDR1 is SNHLY, CDR2 FYNNEI, per germline. Unmatched junction bases numbered 7, after V lost 6 bases and J lost 2 bases. The CDR3 covers 14 residues. This chain's CDR3 is CASSPRGSPYEQYF. CDR3 nucleotide sequence: TGTGCCAGCAGCCCCAGGGGGAGCCCCTACGAGCAGTACTTC.